Described below is a single TCR beta chain sequence and its context. Its antigen is currently unknown. The data were obtained in a study of shared clonotypes between healthy human individuals. General study results and limits: Since donors were few, the genetic and exposure-history diversity represented was limited.

Here immunoSEQ multiplex PCR was the method, and the copy in TCRdb shows in-frame clones only, minus some. The sample lists a few million clones; approximately 93% were seen once. V was clipped by 1 base and J by 1 base; unmatched bases: 18. CDR3 length: 21 amino acids. Germline values: CDR1 LGHNA, CDR2 YSLEER. This chain links TRBV4-3 with TRBJ1-1; TRBD1 matches 10 bases. This TCR came from a man aged 18 to 29 in good health. Some clones in this sample may be carry-over from other donors' samples. Sequenced: naive CD4+ T cells from PBMCs. The subset is: CD45RA+ positively selected. The CDR3 protein is CASSQVGDRGVLLPRNTEAFF. The CDR3 bases are TGCGCCAGCAGCCAAGTGGGGGACAGGGGAGTTCTCTTACCCCGGAACACTGAAGCTTTCTTT.